This T cell receptor beta chain originates from a study of cytomegalovirus exposure and HLA in healthy donors. This CDR3 is built from 17 residues. Trimming removed 2 bases from V and 1 base from J, with 20 bases in between. The germline gives CDR1 GTSNPN, CDR2 SVGIG (reference sequence). The primer mix had 60 Vbeta and 13 Jbeta primers. Sequenced by immunoSEQ multiplex PCR; TCRdb stores in-frame clones only, minus some. The table includes 100,000 to 150,000 clones, around 76% detected once. The receptor was isolated from a woman aged 55 to 70 in good health and CMV-seropositive. The chain employs TRBV30 and TRBJ2-5, with D possibly matching TRBD2 (5 bases). Sequencing was performed on PBMCs. The CDR3 nucleotides read TGTGCCTGGAGTCGAGCGCAAATAACTAGTCTCCAAGAGACCCAGTACTTC. This sequence encodes CAWSRAQITSLQETQYF.